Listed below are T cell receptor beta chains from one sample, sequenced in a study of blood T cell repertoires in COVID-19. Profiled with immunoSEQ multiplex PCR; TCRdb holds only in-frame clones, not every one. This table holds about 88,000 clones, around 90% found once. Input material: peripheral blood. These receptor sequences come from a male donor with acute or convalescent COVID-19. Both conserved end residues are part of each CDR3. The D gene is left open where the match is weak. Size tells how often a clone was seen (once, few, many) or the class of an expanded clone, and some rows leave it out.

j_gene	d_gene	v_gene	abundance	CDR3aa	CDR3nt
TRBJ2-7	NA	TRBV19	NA	CASSKQGMDYEQYF	TGTGCCAGTAGTAAACAGGGTATGGACTACGAGCAGTACTTC
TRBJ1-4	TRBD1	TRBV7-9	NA	CASSSRSRTGSAEKLFF	TGTGCCAGCAGCTCACGGAGCAGGACAGGGTCTGCGGAAAAACTGTTTTTT
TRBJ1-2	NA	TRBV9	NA	CASTGNYGYTF	TGTGCCAGCACGGGTAACTATGGCTACACCTTC
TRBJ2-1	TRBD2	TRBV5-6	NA	CASSLMASGGSSYNEQFF	TGTGCCAGCAGCTTGATGGCTAGCGGGGGGAGCTCCTACAATGAGCAGTTCTTC
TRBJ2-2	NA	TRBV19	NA	CASSTSPANTGELFF	TGTGCCAGTAGTACAAGCCCCGCGAACACCGGGGAGCTGTTTTTT
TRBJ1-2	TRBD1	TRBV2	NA	CASSQQGNGYTF	TGTGCCAGCAGTCAACAGGGGAACGGCTACACCTTC
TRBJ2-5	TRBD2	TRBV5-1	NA	CASSTGLAGSQETQYF	TGCGCCAGCAGCACGGGACTAGCGGGGTCACAAGAGACCCAGTACTTC
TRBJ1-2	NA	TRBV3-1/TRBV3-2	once	CASSQVSGANYGYTF	TGTGCCAGCAGCCAAGTGTCCGGAGCTAACTATGGCTACACCTTC
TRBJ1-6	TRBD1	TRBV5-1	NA	CASSETPGQGMGSPLHF	TGCGCCAGCAGCGAGACCCCGGGACAGGGTATGGGTTCACCCCTCCACTTT
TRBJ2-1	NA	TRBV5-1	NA	CASSLGGSSYNEQFF	TGCGCCAGCAGCTTGGGCGGCAGCTCCTACAATGAGCAGTTCTTC
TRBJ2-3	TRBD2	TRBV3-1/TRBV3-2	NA	CASSSDTSGGATDTQYF	TGTGCCAGCAGCTCCGATACTAGCGGGGGGGCTACAGATACGCAGTATTTT
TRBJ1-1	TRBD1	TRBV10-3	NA	CAISPGQENTEAFF	TGTGCCATCAGTCCGGGACAGGAGAACACTGAAGCTTTCTTT
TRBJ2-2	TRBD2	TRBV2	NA	CATSSGGNTGELFF	TGTGCCACCTCTAGCGGGGGGAACACCGGGGAGCTGTTTTTT
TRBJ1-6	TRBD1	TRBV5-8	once	CASSRDRVNSPLHF	TGTGCCAGCAGCCGCGACAGGGTAAATTCACCCCTCCACTTT
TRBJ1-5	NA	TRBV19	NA	CASSIAGSNQPQHF	TGTGCCAGTAGCATCGCCGGGTCTAATCAGCCCCAGCATTTT
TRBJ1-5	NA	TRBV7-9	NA	CASSPQGTSNQPQHF	TGTGCCAGCAGCCCCCAGGGGACTAGCAATCAGCCCCAGCATTTT
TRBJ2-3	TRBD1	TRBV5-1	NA	CASSLGQGFGTDTQYF	TGCGCCAGCAGCTTGGGACAGGGCTTCGGCACAGATACGCAGTATTTT
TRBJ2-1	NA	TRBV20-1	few	CSAKAGPPQFF	TGCAGTGCCAAAGCAGGGCCCCCACAGTTCTTC
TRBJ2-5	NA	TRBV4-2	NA	CASSQAFYREGETQYF	TGTGCCAGCAGCCAAGCGTTTTACAGGGAAGGAGAGACCCAGTACTTC
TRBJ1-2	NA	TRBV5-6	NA	CASSLARSYGYTF	TGTGCCAGCAGCTTGGCCAGGTCCTATGGCTACACCTTC
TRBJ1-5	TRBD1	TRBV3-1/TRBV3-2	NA	CASSQGQGAQPQHF	TGTGCCAGCAGCCAAGGGCAGGGGGCCCAGCCCCAGCATTTT
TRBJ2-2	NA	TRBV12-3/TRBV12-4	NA	CASSPQTGELFF	TGTGCCAGCAGCCCCCAGACCGGGGAGCTGTTTTTT
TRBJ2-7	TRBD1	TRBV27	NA	CASSTMTGVISYEQYF	TGTGCCAGCAGTACGATGACAGGGGTCATTTCCTACGAGCAGTACTTC
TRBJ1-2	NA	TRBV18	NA	CASSPGSVDGYTF	TGTGCCAGCTCGCCCGGGTCTGTGGATGGCTACACCTTC
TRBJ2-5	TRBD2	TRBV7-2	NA	CASSSPKLAGVGETQYF	TGTGCCAGCAGCTCACCAAAACTAGCGGGGGTTGGGGAGACCCAGTACTTC
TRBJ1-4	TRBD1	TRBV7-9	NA	CASSLNQGGSEKLFF	TGTGCCAGCAGCTTAAACCAAGGGGGCAGTGAAAAACTGTTTTTT
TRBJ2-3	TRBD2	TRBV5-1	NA	CASSPGGTSGGGSTDTQYF	TGCGCCAGCAGCCCTGGGGGTACTAGCGGGGGAGGAAGCACAGATACGCAGTATTTT
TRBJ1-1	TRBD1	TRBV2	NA	CASRAGGADTEAFF	TGTGCCAGCAGGGCAGGGGGCGCGGACACTGAAGCTTTCTTT
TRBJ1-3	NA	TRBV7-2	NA	CASSPSISGNTIYF	TGTGCCAGCAGCCCCAGTATCTCCGGAAACACCATATATTTT
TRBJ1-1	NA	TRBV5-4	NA	CASSSEEGGGRKF	TGTGCCAGCAGCTCGGAGGAGGGGGGGGGAAGGAAATTT
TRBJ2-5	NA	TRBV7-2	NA	CASSLVRVQTETQYF	TGTGCCAGCAGCTTAGTCAGGGTGCAGACAGAGACCCAGTACTTC
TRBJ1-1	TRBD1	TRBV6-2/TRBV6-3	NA	CASSQGAMGTEAFF	TGTGCCAGCAGCCAGGGGGCTATGGGAACTGAAGCTTTCTTT
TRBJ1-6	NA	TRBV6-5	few	CASSSSRGSPLHF	TGTGCCAGCTCGAGCTCAAGGGGATCACCCCTCCACTTT
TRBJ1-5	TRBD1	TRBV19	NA	CASHDRVDQPQHF	TGTGCCAGTCATGACAGGGTCGATCAGCCCCAGCATTTT
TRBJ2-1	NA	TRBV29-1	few	CSASEGVYNEQFF	TGCAGCGCGTCCGAGGGAGTCTACAATGAGCAGTTCTTC
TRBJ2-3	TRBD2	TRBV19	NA	CASSASSGGDSGDTQYF	TGTGCCAGTAGTGCATCTAGCGGGGGGGACTCGGGAGATACGCAGTATTTT
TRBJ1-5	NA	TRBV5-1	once	CASSLGTGSQPQHF	TGCGCCAGCAGCTTGGGAACAGGAAGTCAGCCCCAGCATTTT
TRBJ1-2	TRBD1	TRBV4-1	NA	CASSPHSAGGLFHNYGYTF	TGCGCCAGCAGCCCGCATAGCGCAGGGGGCCTCTTTCATAACTATGGCTACACCTTC
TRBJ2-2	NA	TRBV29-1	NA	CSVEAQGSPGELFF	TGCAGCGTTGAAGCTCAGGGTTCCCCCGGGGAGCTGTTTTTT
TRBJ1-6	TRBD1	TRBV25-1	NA	CASGQGAWNSPLHF	TGTGCCAGCGGGCAGGGGGCATGGAATTCACCCCTCCACTTT
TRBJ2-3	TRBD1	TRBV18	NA	CASSPLGQGLVSSTDTQYF	TGTGCCAGCTCACCACTGGGACAGGGGTTGGTCTCTAGCACAGATACGCAGTATTTT
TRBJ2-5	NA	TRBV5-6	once	CASSLVATQETQYF	TGTGCCAGCAGCTTGGTAGCCACCCAAGAGACCCAGTACTTC
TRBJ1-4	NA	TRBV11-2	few	CASSLREGKEKLFF	TGTGCCAGCAGTCTAAGGGAGGGAAAAGAAAAACTGTTTTTT
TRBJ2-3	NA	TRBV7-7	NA	CASSLGGTGGPTDTQYF	TGTGCCAGCAGCCTGGGTGGGACGGGGGGCCCCACAGATACGCAGTATTTT
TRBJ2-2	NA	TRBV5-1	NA	CASSLSQVSGELFF	TGCGCCAGCAGCTTGAGTCAGGTCAGCGGGGAGCTGTTTTTT
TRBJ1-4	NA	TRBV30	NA	CAWSVAPRHEKLFF	TGTGCCTGGAGTGTAGCGCCCCGGCATGAAAAACTGTTTTTT
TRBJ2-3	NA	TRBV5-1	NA	CASSSTGTDTQYF	TGCGCCAGCAGCTCCACAGGGACAGATACGCAGTATTTT
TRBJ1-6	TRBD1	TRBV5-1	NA	CASSFRSGTGISSYNSPLHF	TGCGCCAGCAGTTTTAGATCCGGGACAGGGATTAGCTCCTATAATTCACCCCTCCACTTT
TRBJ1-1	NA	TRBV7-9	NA	CASSRTENTEAFF	TGTGCCAGCAGCCGAACAGAGAACACTGAAGCTTTCTTT
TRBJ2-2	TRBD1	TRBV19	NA	CASSLGQDTGELFF	TGTGCCAGTAGCCTGGGACAGGACACCGGGGAGCTGTTTTTT
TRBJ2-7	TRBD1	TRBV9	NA	CASSARTGGRDEQYF	TGTGCCAGCAGCGCTCGGACAGGGGGCAGGGACGAGCAGTACTTC
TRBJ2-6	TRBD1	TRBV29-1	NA	CSVGGQGSNPSGANVLTF	TGCAGCGTTGGAGGACAGGGGTCCAACCCCTCTGGGGCCAACGTCCTGACTTTC
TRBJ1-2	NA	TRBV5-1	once	CASSLQGVDYGYTF	TGCGCCAGCAGCTTACAGGGCGTTGACTATGGCTACACCTTC